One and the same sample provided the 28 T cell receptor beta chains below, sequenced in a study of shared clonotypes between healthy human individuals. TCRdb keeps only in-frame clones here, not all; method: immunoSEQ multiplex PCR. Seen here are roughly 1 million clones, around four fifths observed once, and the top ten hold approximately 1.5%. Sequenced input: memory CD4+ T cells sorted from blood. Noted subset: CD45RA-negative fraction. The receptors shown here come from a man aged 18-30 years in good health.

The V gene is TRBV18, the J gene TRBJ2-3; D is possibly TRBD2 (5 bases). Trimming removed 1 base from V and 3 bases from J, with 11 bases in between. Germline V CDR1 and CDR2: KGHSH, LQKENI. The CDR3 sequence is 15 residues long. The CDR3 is CASSPRGLGTDTQYF. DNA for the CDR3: TGTGCCAGCTCACCACGAGGGTTGGGTACAGATACGCAGTATTTT.

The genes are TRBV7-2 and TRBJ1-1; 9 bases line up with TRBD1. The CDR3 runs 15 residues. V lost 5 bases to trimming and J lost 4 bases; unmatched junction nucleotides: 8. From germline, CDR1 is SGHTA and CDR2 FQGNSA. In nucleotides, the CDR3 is TGTGCCAGCAGCCCGACAGGGGGGGTGGTCACTGAAGCTTTCTTT. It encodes CASSPTGGVVTEAFF.

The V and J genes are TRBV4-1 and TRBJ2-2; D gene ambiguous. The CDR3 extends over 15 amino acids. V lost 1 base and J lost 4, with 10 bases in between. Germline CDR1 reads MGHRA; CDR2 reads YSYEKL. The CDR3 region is CASSQAADSTGELFF. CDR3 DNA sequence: TGCGCCAGCAGCCAAGCGGCAGATTCCACCGGGGAGCTGTTTTTT.

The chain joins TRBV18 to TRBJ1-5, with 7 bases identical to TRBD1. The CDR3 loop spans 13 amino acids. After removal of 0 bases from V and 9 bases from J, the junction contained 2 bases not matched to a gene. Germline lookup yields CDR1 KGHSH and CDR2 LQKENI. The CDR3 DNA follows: TGTGCCAGCTCACCACCGACAGGGAGGCCCCAGCATTTT. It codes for CASSPPTGRPQHF.

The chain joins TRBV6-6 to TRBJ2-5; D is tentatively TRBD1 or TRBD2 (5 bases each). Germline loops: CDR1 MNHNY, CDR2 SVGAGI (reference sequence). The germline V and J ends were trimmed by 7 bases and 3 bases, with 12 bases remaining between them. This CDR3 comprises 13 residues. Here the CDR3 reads CASTRGQEETQYF. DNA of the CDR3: TGTGCCAGCACGAGGGGTCAGGAAGAGACCCAGTACTTC.

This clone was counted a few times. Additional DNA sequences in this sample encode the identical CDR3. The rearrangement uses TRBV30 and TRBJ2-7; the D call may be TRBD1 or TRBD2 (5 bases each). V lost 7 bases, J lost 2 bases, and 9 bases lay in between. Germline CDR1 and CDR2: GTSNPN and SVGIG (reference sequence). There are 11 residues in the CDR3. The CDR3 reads CASGRAYEQYF. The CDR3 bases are TGTGCCTCAGGGCGGGCCTACGAGCAGTACTTC.

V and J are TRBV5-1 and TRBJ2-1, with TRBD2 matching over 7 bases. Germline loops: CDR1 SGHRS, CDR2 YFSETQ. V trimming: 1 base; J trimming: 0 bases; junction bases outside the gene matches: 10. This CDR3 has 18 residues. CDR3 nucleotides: TGCGCCAGCAGCTTGACTCCTAGCGGACCTAGCTCCTACAATGAGCAGTTCTTC. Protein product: CASSLTPSGPSSYNEQFF.

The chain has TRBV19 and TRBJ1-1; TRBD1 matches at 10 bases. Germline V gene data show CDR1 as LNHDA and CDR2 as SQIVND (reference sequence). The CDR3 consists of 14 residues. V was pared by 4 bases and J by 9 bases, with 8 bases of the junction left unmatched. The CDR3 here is CASSTSGTGAQAFF. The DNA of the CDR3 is TGTGCCAGTAGTACTTCCGGGACAGGGGCCCAAGCTTTCTTT.

The CDR3 sequence is CASGRTGPYNEQFF. DNA for the CDR3: TGCGCCAGCGGACGGACAGGGCCCTACAATGAGCAGTTCTTC. V gene TRBV5-1 combines with J gene TRBJ2-1, with 8 bases that match TRBD1. Germline-derived CDR1 and CDR2 are SGHRS and YFSETQ. V was clipped by 7 bases and J by 2 bases; unmatched bases: 5. CDR3 size: 14 residues.

Here the CDR3 DNA reads TGTGCCAGCAGTGAAGGACCTGGGGCAGATACGCAGTATTTT. It codes for CASSEGPGADTQYF. This chain links TRBV2 with TRBJ2-3; D is uncertain. V dropped 1 base and J dropped 4 bases, with 9 bases sitting between them. CDR1 is SNHLY, CDR2 FYNNEI, per germline. This CDR3 has 14 amino acids.

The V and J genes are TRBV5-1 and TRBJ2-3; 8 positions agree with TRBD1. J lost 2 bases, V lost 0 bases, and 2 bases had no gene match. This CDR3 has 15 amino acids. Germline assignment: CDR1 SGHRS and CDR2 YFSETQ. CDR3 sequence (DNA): TGCGCCAGCAGCTTGGCGGACAGGGACACAGATACGCAGTATTTT. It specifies CASSLADRDTDTQYF.

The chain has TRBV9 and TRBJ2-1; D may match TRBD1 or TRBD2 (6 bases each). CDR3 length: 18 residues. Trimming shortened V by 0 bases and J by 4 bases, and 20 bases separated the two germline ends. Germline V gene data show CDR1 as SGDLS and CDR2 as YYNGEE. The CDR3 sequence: CASSVDLQRGAYYNEQFF. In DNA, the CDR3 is TGTGCCAGCAGCGTAGACCTCCAAAGGGGGGCATATTACAATGAGCAGTTCTTC.

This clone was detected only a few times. Written as DNA, the CDR3 is TGTGCCAGCATCAGGACAGACCTTATGAACACTGAAGCTTTCTTT. The encoded protein is CASIRTDLMNTEAFF. J is TRBJ1-1 and V is TRBV5-6; a weak D match, TRBD1 (6 bases). V was shortened by 6 bases and J by 0 bases, with 15 bases between the two germline ends. CDR3 size: 15 residues. Germline CDR1 reads SGHDT; CDR2 reads YYEEEE.

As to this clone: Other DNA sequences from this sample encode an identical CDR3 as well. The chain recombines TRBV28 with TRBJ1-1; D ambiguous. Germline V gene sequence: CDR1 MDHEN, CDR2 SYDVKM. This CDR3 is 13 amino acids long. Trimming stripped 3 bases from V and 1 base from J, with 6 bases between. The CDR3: CASSFRQNTEAFF. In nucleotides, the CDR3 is TGTGCCAGCAGTTTCCGGCAGAACACTGAAGCTTTCTTT.

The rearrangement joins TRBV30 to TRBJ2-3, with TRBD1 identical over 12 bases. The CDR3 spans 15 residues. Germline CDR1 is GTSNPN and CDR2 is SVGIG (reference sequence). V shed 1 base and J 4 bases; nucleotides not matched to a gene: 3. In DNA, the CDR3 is TGTGCCTGGAGTGGAGGGACAGGGGGCGCAGATACGCAGTATTTT. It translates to CAWSGGTGGADTQYF.

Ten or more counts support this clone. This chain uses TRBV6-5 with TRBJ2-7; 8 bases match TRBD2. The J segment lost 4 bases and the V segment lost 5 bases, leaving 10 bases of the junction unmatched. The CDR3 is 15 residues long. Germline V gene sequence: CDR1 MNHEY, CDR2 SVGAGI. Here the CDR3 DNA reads TGTGCCAGCAGTCTAGGGGGACTAGGGGCTTACGAGCAGTACTTC. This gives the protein CASSLGGLGAYEQYF.

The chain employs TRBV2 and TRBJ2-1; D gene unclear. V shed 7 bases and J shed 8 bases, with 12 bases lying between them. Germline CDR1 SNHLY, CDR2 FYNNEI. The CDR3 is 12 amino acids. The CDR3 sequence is CASKEGWDEQFF. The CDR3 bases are TGTGCCAGCAAGGAAGGATGGGATGAGCAGTTCTTC.

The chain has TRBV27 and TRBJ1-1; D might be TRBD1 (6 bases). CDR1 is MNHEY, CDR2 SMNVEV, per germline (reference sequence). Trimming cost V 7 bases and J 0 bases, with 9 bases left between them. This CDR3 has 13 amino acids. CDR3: CASKGHLNTEAFF. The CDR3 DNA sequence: TGTGCCAGCAAGGGACATTTGAACACTGAAGCTTTCTTT.

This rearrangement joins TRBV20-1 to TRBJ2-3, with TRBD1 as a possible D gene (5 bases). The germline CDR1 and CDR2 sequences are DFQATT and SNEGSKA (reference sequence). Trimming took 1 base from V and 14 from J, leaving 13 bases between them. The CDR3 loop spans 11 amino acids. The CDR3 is CSARVGLDRYF. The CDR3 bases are TGCAGTGCTAGAGTCGGGCTTGACAGGTATTTT.

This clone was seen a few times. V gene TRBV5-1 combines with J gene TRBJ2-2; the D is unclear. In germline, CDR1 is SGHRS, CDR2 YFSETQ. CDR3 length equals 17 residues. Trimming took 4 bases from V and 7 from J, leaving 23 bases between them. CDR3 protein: CASSPEGMGGRVGELFF. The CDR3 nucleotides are TGCGCCAGCAGCCCGGAAGGAATGGGCGGACGGGTCGGGGAGCTGTTTTTT. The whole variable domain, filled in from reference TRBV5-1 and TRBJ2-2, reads KAGVTQTPRYLIKTRGQQVTLSCSPISGHRSVSWYQQTPGQGLQFLFEYFSETQRNKGNFPGRFSGRQFSNSRSEMNVSTLELGDSALYLCASSPEGMGGRVGELFFGEGSRLTVL.

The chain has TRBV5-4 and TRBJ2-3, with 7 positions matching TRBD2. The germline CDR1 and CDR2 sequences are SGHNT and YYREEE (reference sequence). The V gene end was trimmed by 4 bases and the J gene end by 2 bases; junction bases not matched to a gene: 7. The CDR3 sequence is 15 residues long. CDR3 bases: TGTGCCAGCAGCGTGTCTAGCGGTCCCACAGATACGCAGTATTTT. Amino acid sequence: CASSVSSGPTDTQYF.

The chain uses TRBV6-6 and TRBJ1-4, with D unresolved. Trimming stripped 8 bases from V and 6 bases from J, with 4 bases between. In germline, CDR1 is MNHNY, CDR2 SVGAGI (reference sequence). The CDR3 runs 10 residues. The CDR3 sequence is CASSDEKLFF. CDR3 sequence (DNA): TGTGCCAGCTCTGATGAAAAACTGTTTTTT.

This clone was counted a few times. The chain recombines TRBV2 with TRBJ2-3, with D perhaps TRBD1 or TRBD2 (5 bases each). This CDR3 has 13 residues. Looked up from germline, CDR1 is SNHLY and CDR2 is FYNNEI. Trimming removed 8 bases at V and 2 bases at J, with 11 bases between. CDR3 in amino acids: CASLGRPTDTQYF. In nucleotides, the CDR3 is TGTGCCAGCTTGGGACGCCCCACAGATACGCAGTATTTT.

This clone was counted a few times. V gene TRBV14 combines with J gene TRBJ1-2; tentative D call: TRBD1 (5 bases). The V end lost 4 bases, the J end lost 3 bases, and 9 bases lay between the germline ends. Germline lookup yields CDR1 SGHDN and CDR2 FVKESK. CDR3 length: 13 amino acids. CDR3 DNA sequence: TGTGCCAGCAGCCCCCAGGGCCACTATGGCTACACCTTC. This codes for CASSPQGHYGYTF.

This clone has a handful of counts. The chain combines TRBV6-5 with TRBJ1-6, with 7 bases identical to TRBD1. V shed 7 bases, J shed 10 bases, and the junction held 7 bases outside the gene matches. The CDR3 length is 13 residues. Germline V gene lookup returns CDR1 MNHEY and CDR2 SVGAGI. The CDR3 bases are TGTGCCAGCACCCTACAGGGGAGGTCACCCCTCCACTTT. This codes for CASTLQGRSPLHF.

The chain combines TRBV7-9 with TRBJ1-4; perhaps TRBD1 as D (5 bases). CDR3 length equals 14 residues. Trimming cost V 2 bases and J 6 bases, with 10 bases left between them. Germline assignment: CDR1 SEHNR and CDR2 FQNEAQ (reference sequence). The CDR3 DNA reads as TGTGCCAGCAGCTTACGGCAGGGTGATGAAAAACTGTTTTTT. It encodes CASSLRQGDEKLFF. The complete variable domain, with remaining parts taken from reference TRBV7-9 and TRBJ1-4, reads DTGVSQNPRHKITKRGQNVTFRCDPISEHNRLYWYRQTLGQGPEFLTYFQNEAQLEKSRLLSDRFSAERPKGSFSTLEIQRTEQGDSAMYLCASSLRQGDEKLFFGSGTQLSVL.

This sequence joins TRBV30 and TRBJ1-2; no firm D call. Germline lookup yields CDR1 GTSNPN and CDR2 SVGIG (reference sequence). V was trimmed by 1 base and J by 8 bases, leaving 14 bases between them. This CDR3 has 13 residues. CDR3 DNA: TGTGCCTGGAGTGGGACCGCCCCGGGGGGCTACACCTTC. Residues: CAWSGTAPGGYTF.

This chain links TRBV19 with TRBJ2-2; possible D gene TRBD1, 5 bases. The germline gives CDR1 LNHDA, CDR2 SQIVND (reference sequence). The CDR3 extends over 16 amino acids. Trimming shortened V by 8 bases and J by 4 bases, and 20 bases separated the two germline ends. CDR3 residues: CASHKRQQASTGELFF. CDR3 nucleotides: TGTGCCAGTCATAAGCGTCAACAGGCGTCCACCGGGGAGCTGTTTTTT.